This TCR beta chain was observed in a study of CD8+ T cells in alopecia areata. There are a few counts of this clone. After isolation, RNA underwent reverse transcription to generate cDNA as the sequencing template. Data came from immunoSEQ multiplex PCR; TCRdb stores just in-frame clones and leaves some out. The sample shows approximately 150,000 clones, around 47% of them seen only once. Trimming took 2 bases from V and 2 from J, leaving 7 bases between them. The CDR3 length is 14 residues. Germline CDR1 is MNHNY and CDR2 is SVGAGI (reference sequence). Sequenced input: CD4+ T cells sorted from blood. The rearrangement uses TRBV6-6 and TRBJ2-1; D is uncertain. The TCR comes from a human donor with alopecia areata. This CDR3 reads CASSYELTYNEQFF. CDR3 nucleotides: TGTGCCAGCAGTTACGAGCTGACCTACAATGAGCAGTTCTTC.